The 21 T cell receptor beta chains in this list originate from one sample, sequenced in a study of T-cell memory formation after mild COVID-19. Via MiXCR, TCRdb re-called the 5' RACE reads, giving one row per CDR3 protein. The data hold 300,000 to 400,000 distinct CDR3 sequences, with approximately 16% observed a single time. The sample taken for sequencing was PBMCs or a T cell subset sorted from them (not recorded which). The receptor source for this set is a young man who had mild COVID-19 (a few samples of this study predate the infection). Cell type and time point are not known.

The chain joins TRBV5-1 to TRBJ1-1, with 9 bases identical to TRBD1. Per the germline V gene, CDR1 is SGHRS and CDR2 is YFSETQ. V lost 4 bases to trimming and J lost 0 bases; unmatched junction nucleotides: 4. This CDR3 comprises 15 residues. CDR3 protein: CASSAGQGLNTEAFF. CDR3 sequence (DNA): TGCGCCAGCAGCGCCGGACAGGGGCTGAACACTGAAGCTTTCTTT. Combining the CDR3 with reference TRBV5-1 and TRBJ1-1 gives the whole variable domain KAGVTQTPRYLIKTRGQQVTLSCSPISGHRSVSWYQQTPGQGLQFLFEYFSETQRNKGNFPGRFSGRQFSNSRSEMNVSTLELGDSALYLCASSAGQGLNTEAFFGQGTRLTVV.

This clonotype came up many times. V and J are TRBV6-2 or TRBV6-3 and TRBJ1-1; D may be TRBD1 (6 bases). Germline V gene lookup returns CDR1 MNHEY and CDR2 SVGEGT. V was pared by 7 bases and J by 1 base, with 16 bases between. This CDR3 is 15 amino acids long. CDR3: CASTYHQTGNTEAFF. For the CDR3, the DNA is TGTGCCAGCACCTACCACCAGACAGGGAACACTGAAGCTTTCTTT.

This clonotype was counted between two and nine times. V gene TRBV5-1 combines with J gene TRBJ1-3, with unresolved D. The CDR3 is made up of 13 amino acids. In germline, CDR1 is SGHRS, CDR2 YFSETQ. V lost 0 bases to trimming and J lost 7 bases, with 8 bases between them. CDR3 protein: CASSLGQDNTIYF. CDR3 coding DNA: TGCGCCAGCAGCTTGGGTCAGGATAACACCATATATTTT.

V gene TRBV5-1 combines with J gene TRBJ2-7; 9 bases map to TRBD2. Germline loops: CDR1 SGHRS, CDR2 YFSETQ. Trimming at V came to 1 base and at J to 4 bases, leaving 6 bases not matched to a gene. This CDR3 is 15 amino acids long. The CDR3 here is CASSLFPSGDYEQYF. As DNA, the CDR3 is TGCGCCAGCAGCTTGTTCCCTAGCGGGGATTACGAGCAGTACTTC. The complete variable domain, with remaining parts taken from reference TRBV5-1 and TRBJ2-7, reads KAGVTQTPRYLIKTRGQQVTLSCSPISGHRSVSWYQQTPGQGLQFLFEYFSETQRNKGNFPGRFSGRQFSNSRSEMNVSTLELGDSALYLCASSLFPSGDYEQYFGPGTRLTVT.

The rearrangement joins TRBV29-1 to TRBJ1-3, with TRBD1 as a possible D gene (6 bases). Germline-derived CDR1 and CDR2 are SQVTM and ANQGSEA. CDR3 length equals 13 residues. V lost 6 bases to trimming and J lost 0 bases, with 9 bases between them. CDR3 bases: TGCAGCGTCGGGACACTCTCTGGAAACACCATATATTTT. Residues: CSVGTLSGNTIYF.

J is TRBJ2-2 and V is TRBV12-3 or TRBV12-4; D might be TRBD2 (6 bases). V was pared by 2 bases and J by 7 bases, with 8 bases between. The CDR3 extends over 13 amino acids. CDR3 residues: CASSLNGGGELFF. CDR3 sequence (DNA): TGTGCCAGCAGTTTAAACGGGGGCGGGGAGCTGTTTTTT.

The V and J genes are TRBV7-2 and TRBJ2-1, with D uncertain. Germline V gene data show CDR1 as SGHTA and CDR2 as FQGNSA. The CDR3 runs 11 residues. The CDR3 loop reads CATRIVGEQFF. CDR3 DNA sequence: TGTGCTACCCGGATCGTCGGTGAGCAGTTCTTC.

This clonotype was picked up many times. The chain joins TRBV7-2 to TRBJ2-6, with D hard to call. This CDR3 is 15 amino acids long. The V end was cut by 1 base, the J end by 4 bases, with 8 bases between. The germline CDR1 and CDR2 sequences are SGHTA and FQGNSA. The CDR3 DNA follows: TGTGCCAGCAGCTTAGACCACTCCGGGGCCAACGTCCTGACTTTC. Its protein is CASSLDHSGANVLTF.

The J gene is TRBJ2-1, the V gene TRBV20-1; no reliable D call. Germline V lookup: CDR1 DFQATT, CDR2 SNEGSKA (reference sequence). CDR3 length equals 14 residues. Trimming pared 0 bases from V and 5 bases from J, leaving 11 bases between. The CDR3 DNA reads TGCAGTGCTAGAGAGGCTCCAGCTGACAATGAGCAGTTCTTC. It translates to CSAREAPADNEQFF.

DNA for the CDR3: TGTGCCAGCAGCAAAGAGGGACGGTGGCGGGTCCCACGGAATACGCAGTATTTT. It yields the protein CASSKEGRWRVPRNTQYF. The J gene is TRBJ2-3, the V gene TRBV21-1; the DNA was not compared with TRBD1, the D call given in the table. TRBV21-1 is assigned pseudogene status. This CDR3 is built from 18 residues.

The chain links TRBV4-1 to TRBJ1-4, with D perhaps matching TRBD1 (6 bases). The CDR3 covers 15 residues. The germline gives CDR1 MGHRA, CDR2 YSYEKL. V was pared by 0 bases and J by 3 bases, with 8 bases between. The CDR3 region is CASSQDTGSNEKLFF. Written as DNA, the CDR3 is TGCGCCAGCAGCCAAGACACAGGGTCTAATGAAAAACTGTTTTTT.

This clonotype has only a few counts. This sequence joins TRBV12-3 or TRBV12-4 and TRBJ2-2; D possibly corresponds to TRBD2 (6 bases). This CDR3 has 15 residues. V lost 2 bases, J lost 3 bases, and 10 bases lay in between. CDR3 residues: CASSLPRGDTGELFF. The CDR3 DNA follows: TGTGCCAGCAGTTTACCCCGCGGGGACACCGGGGAGCTGTTTTTT.

This clonotype showed up many times. The rearrangement joins TRBV20-1 to TRBJ2-5; a weak D match, TRBD2 (6 bases). Trimming took off 0 bases at V and 3 bases at J, with 8 bases between the two ends. The germline V gene has CDR1 DFQATT and CDR2 SNEGSKA (reference sequence). The CDR3 sequence is 13 residues long. The CDR3 here is CSARDGGKETQYF. In DNA, the CDR3 is TGCAGTGCTAGAGATGGGGGGAAAGAGACCCAGTACTTC.

The chain is built from TRBV4-1 and TRBJ2-5; D call uncertain. The germline V gene has CDR1 MGHRA and CDR2 YSYEKL. This CDR3 is 14 amino acids long. Deletions cut 3 bases from V and 4 bases from J, with 12 bases between. The CDR3 nucleotides are TGCGCCAGCAGCCAGGAAAAGGAAAGAGAGACCCAGTACTTC. It is translated as CASSQEKERETQYF.

The genes are TRBV11-2 and TRBJ2-5; 16 bases are a match to TRBD2. Germline lookup yields CDR1 SGHAT and CDR2 FQNNGV. This CDR3 contains 18 residues. V gave up 5 bases and J gave up 1 base; unmatched junction bases: 7. For the CDR3, the DNA is TGTGCCAGCAGCCCCGGCGGGACTAGCGGGGGGGCCCAAGAGACCCAGTACTTC. As protein: CASSPGGTSGGAQETQYF.

This clonotype was picked up a small number of times. The chain couples TRBV6-6 to TRBJ2-3, with 10 bases aligning to TRBD2. Germline V gene sequence: CDR1 MNHNY, CDR2 SVGAGI (reference sequence). The V and J ends lost 0 bases and 5 bases, in that order; junction bases with no gene match: 5. The CDR3 sequence is 16 residues long. The DNA for the CDR3 is TGTGCCAGCAGTTACTCGAGAGCGGGGGGGCAAGATACGCAGTATTTT. Protein: CASSYSRAGGQDTQYF.

The rearrangement links TRBV7-6 to TRBJ1-5; the D is unclear. Trimming took off 10 bases at V and 5 bases at J, with 3 bases between the two ends. The germline CDR1 and CDR2 sequences are SGHVS and FNYEAQ. CDR3 size: 9 residues. CDR3 protein: CATDQPQHF. CDR3 coding DNA: TGTGCCACCGATCAGCCCCAGCATTTT.

This clonotype turned up a few times. The chain joins TRBV11-1 to TRBJ1-1; D gene unclear. The length of the CDR3 is 13 residues. Per germline, CDR1 SGHAT and CDR2 FQDESV (reference sequence). Trimming left V 7 bases short and J 3 bases short, with 12 bases between. In DNA, the CDR3 is TGTGCCAGCACCTATCTTGGGGACACTGAAGCTTTCTTT. Translating it yields CASTYLGDTEAFF. Full variable domain (outside the CDR3, taken from reference TRBV11-1 and TRBJ1-1): EAEVAQSPRYKITEKSQAVAFWCDPISGHATLYWYRQILGQGPELLVQFQDESVVDDSQLPKDRFSAERLKGVDSTLKIQPAELGDSAMYLCASTYLGDTEAFFGQGTRLTVV.

This clonotype was found a few times. The rearrangement uses TRBV5-1 and TRBJ2-5; D is unresolved. Germline loops: CDR1 SGHRS, CDR2 YFSETQ. The CDR3 is 13 amino acids. Trimming removed 5 bases from V and 1 base from J, with 9 bases in between. The CDR3 nucleotides read TGCGCCAGCAGAGACTGGATCCAAGAGACCCAGTACTTC. This gives the protein CASRDWIQETQYF.

V gene TRBV24-1 combines with J gene TRBJ2-2, with a weak D call TRBD2 (6 bases). CDR3 size: 13 residues. V shed 5 bases and J shed 5 bases, with 8 bases lying between them. Germline loops: CDR1 KGHDR, CDR2 SFDVKD. Here the CDR3 reads CATSAGVTGELFF. For the CDR3, the DNA is TGTGCCACCAGTGCGGGGGTTACCGGGGAGCTGTTTTTT.

The chain employs TRBV7-2 and TRBJ2-7; TRBD2 might be the D (5 bases). Germline lookup yields CDR1 SGHTA and CDR2 FQGNSA. V was trimmed by 4 bases and J by 5 bases, leaving 21 bases between them. The CDR3 consists of 16 residues. CDR3 nucleotide sequence: TGTGCCAGCAGCTCCCCTGGGAGTGACTGGAAGGACGAGCAGTACTTC. Protein: CASSSPGSDWKDEQYF.